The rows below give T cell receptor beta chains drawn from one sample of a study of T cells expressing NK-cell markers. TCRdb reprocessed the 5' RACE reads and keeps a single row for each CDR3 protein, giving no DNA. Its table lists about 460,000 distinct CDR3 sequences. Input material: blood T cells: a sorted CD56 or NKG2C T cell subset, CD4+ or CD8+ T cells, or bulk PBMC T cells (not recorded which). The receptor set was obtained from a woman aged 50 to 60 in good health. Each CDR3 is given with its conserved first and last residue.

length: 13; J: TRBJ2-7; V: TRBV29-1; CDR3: CSVLAGERGEQYF
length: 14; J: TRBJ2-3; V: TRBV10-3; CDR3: CAISGGGSSDTQYF
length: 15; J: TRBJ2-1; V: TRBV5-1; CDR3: CASSPRASLDNEQFF
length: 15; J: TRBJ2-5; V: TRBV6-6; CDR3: CASSYPTDYQETQYF
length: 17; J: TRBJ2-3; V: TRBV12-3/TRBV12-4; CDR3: CASSPNRLAGRTDTQYF
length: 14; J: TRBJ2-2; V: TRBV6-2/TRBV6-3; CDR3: CASSLDKNTGELFF
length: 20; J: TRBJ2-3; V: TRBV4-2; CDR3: CASSQDTGLAGAPLADTQYF
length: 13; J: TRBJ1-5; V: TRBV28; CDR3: CASSRDRRQPQHF
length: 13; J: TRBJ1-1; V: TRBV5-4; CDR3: CASSHPGQFEAFF
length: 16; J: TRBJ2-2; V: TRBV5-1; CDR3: CASSLTSGFHTGELFF
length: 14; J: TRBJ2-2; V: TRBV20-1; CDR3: CSAGRPLANGELFF
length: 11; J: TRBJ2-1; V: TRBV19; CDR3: CASSMGNEQFF
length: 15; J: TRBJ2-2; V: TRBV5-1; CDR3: CASSSSTGDTGELFF
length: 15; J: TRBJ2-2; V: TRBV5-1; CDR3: CASSFPGVNTGELFF
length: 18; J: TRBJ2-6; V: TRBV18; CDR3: CASSPLNSLLTGANVLTF
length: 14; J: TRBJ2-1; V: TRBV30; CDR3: CAWSVGRREREQFF
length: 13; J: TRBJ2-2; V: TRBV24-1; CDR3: CAIRQGFTGELFF
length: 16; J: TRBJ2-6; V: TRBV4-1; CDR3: CASSQIQSSGANVLTF
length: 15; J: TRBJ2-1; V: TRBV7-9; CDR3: CASSSNRVNYNEQFF
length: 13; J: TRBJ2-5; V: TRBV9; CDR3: CASSVVGGGTQYF
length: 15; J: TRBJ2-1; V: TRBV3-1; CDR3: CASSQDLPQGNEQFF
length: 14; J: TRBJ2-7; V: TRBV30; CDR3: CAWSRDSISYEQYF
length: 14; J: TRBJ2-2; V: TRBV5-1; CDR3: CASSTPLANGELFF
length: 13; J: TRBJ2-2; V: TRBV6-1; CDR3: CASSVTGSGELFF
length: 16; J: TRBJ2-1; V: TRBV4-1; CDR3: CASSQEVASSYNEQFF
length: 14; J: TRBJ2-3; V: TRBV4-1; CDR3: CASSQDWAADTQYF
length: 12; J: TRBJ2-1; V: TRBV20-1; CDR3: CSASTDTDEQFF
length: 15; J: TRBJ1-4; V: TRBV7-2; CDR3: CASSLWGQSNEKLFF
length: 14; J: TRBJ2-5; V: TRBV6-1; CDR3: CASSEFQGGETQYF
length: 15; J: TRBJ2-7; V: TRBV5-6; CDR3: CASTAWVGPSYEQYF
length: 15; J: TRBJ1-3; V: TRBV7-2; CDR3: CASSLAVGSGNTIYF
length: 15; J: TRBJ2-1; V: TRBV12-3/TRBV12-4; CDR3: CASSLRPGTRNEQFF
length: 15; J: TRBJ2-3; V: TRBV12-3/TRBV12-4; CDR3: CASSRHLAGTDTQYF
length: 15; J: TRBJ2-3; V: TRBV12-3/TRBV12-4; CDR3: CASGQREAYTDTQYF
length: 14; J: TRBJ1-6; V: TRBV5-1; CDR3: CASSPGQPGSPLHF
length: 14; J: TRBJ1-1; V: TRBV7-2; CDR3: CASSLNPRNTEAFF
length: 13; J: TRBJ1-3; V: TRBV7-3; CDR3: CASKGGDGNTIYF
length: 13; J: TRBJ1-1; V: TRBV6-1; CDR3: CASSEALRTPAFF
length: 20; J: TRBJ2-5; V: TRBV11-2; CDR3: CASSLGMLTVPGHSQETQYF
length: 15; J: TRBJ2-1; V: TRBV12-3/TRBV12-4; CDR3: CASRRAGPLGNEQFF
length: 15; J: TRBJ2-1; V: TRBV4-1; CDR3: CASSQGSIVSNEQFF
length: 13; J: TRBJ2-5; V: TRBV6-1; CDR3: CASSESQGGTQYF
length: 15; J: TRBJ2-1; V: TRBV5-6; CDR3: CASSAPGLGLGEQFF
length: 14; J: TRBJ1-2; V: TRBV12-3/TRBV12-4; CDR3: CASSWGTDRGSYTF
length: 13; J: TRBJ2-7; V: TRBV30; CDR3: CAWSGDRDYEQYF
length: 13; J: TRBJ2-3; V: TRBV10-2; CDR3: CASSGQGTDTQYF
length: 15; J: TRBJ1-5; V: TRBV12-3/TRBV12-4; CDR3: CASSLTGRLGQPQHF
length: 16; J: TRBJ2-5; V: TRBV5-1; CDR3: CASSLARDRSGETQYF
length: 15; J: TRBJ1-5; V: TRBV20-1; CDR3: CSARGPSDGNQPQHF
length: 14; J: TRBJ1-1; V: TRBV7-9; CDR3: CASSLARGHTEAFF
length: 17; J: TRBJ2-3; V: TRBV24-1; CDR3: CATSERAAGALPDTQYF
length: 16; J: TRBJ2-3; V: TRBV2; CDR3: CASSGPVGSSTDTQYF
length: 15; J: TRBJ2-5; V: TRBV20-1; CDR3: CSARDLRGEGETQYF
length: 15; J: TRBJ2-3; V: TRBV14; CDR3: CASSHGTSFTDTQYF
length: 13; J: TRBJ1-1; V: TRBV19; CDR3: CASADSLGTEAFF